This T cell receptor (beta chain) was observed in a study of T cell responses to AZD1222 COVID-19 vaccine. General study results and limits: Sampling captured repertoires only after the peak T cell response. Seropositive AZD1222 recipients at baseline numbered only five or six. White British donors predominated, females outnumbered males, and clonal diversity was possibly underestimated.

Trimming pared 5 bases from V and 0 bases from J, leaving 11 bases between. CDR1 SGHTA and CDR2 FQGNSA come from the germline V gene. The CDR3 length is 14 residues. TCRdb's table, derived via immunoSEQ multiplex PCR, lists solely in-frame clones and lacks some. Of approximately 110,000 clones listed, around 87% are singletons. Comments on this clone: Its target is unknown.

This rearrangement joins TRBV7-2 to TRBJ2-7; no definite D call. The specimen was peripheral blood, collected on day 0 of AZD1222 vaccination. The TCR comes from an adult in good health. This CDR3 is CASSPPVSSYEQYF. In DNA form, the CDR3 reads TGTGCCAGCAGCCCCCCTGTAAGCTCCTACGAGCAGTACTTC.